The TCR beta chain under discussion was sequenced for a study of blood T cell repertoires in COVID-19. As for the study in general: The United States, Italy and Spain provided the acute and convalescent COVID-19 samples. The analysed material was cDNA or gDNA that came from T cells, B-cell-depleted T cells, or PBMCs.

Trimming removed 7 bases at V and 3 bases at J, with 19 bases between. Germline CDR1 reads SNHLY; CDR2 reads FYNNEI. The CDR3 is made up of 16 amino acids. In the authors' workflow: Estimation of nucleated cell counts was performed using reference gene primer amplification. Only in-frame clones appear in the TCRdb table, and some are missing; sequencing was by immunoSEQ multiplex PCR. Clone size and V and J calls were adopted from that table, with D and trimming inferred from the DNA. There are around 130,000 clones in the sample; around nine tenths occur only once, and roughly 2.2% lies in the top ten.

V usage is TRBV2 and J usage is TRBJ2-1; a possible D gene is TRBD2 (5 bases). The clonotype was recovered from a woman between 50 and 59 years old with acute or convalescent COVID-19. The sample taken for sequencing was peripheral blood. The CDR3 sequence is CASTLAREFGYNEQFF. In DNA form, the CDR3 reads TGTGCCAGCACCTTAGCACGGGAATTCGGCTACAATGAGCAGTTCTTC.